The 20 T cell receptor beta chains presented below share a single source sample, sequenced in a study of response to subunit inactivated influenza vaccine. MiXCR, run by TCRdb on the RT-PCR reads, gives a single entry per CDR3 protein. Of a few hundred thousand distinct CDR3 sequences in the sample, more than 9% were seen once. Sequences were derived from non-naive T cells sorted from PBMCs, sampled 14 to 15 days before vaccination. These receptors were obtained from a man in his fifties who received an inactivated influenza vaccine.

The CDR3 region is CASSPLAATTPGEQYF. The DNA of the CDR3 is TGTGCCAGCAGCCCTCTAGCCGCCACGACTCCTGGCGAGCAGTACTTC. The rearrangement uses TRBV11-2 and TRBJ2-7; a weak D match, TRBD2 (5 bases). The V and J ends lost 5 bases and 6 bases respectively, with 23 bases between them. The CDR3 spans 16 residues. Germline V gene lookup returns CDR1 SGHAT and CDR2 FQNNGV.

This clonotype was counted a few times. The chain recombines TRBV5-6 with TRBJ2-1; perhaps TRBD2 as D (5 bases). Trimming left V 2 bases short and J 5 bases short, with 11 bases between. Germline lookup yields CDR1 SGHDT and CDR2 YYEEEE. This CDR3 has 14 amino acids. CDR3 amino acids: CASSFVEVHNEQFF. The CDR3 region has the DNA TGTGCCAGCAGCTTCGTGGAGGTTCACAATGAGCAGTTCTTC.

This clonotype was counted only a few times. The rearrangement joins TRBV10-3 to TRBJ2-7; a weak D match, TRBD1 (6 bases). Germline values: CDR1 ENHRY, CDR2 SYGVKD. V lost 8 bases, J lost 0 bases, and 14 bases lay in between. The CDR3 has 14 residues. CDR3 in DNA: TGTGCCATCGGGGGCGACAGGACCTCCTACGAGCAGTACTTC. Amino acids: CAIGGDRTSYEQYF.

This chain uses TRBV6-2 or TRBV6-3 with TRBJ1-1; no reliable D call. This CDR3 has 14 residues. The V gene lost 0 bases and the J gene lost 1 base, with 6 bases spanning the gap. Per the germline V gene, CDR1 is MNHEY and CDR2 is SVGEGT. CDR3 in DNA: TGTGCCAGCAGTTACTCCTCCGCGAACACTGAAGCTTTCTTT. Amino acid sequence: CASSYSSANTEAFF.

In this sample, this clonotype turned up once. V gene TRBV18 combines with J gene TRBJ1-1; 7 nucleotides align to TRBD1. V shed 4 bases and J 1 base; nucleotides not matched to a gene: 6. Germline V lookup: CDR1 KGHSH, CDR2 LQKENI. The CDR3 is 15 amino acids. Here the CDR3 reads CASSRVQGGNTEAFF. CDR3 in DNA: TGTGCCAGCTCACGCGTGCAGGGGGGGAACACTGAAGCTTTCTTT.

This clonotype was found many times. V usage is TRBV7-2 and J usage is TRBJ1-1, with D hard to call. Trimming shortened V by 1 base and J by 4 bases, and 10 bases separated the two germline ends. The CDR3 extends over 14 amino acids. From germline, CDR1 is SGHTA and CDR2 FQGNSA. The CDR3 loop reads CASSLVAWGTEAFF. Here the CDR3 DNA reads TGTGCCAGCAGCTTAGTGGCCTGGGGCACTGAAGCTTTCTTT.

The J gene is TRBJ1-1, the V gene TRBV19; D is ambiguous. Trimming cost V 0 bases and J 8 bases, with 10 bases left between them. This CDR3 contains 13 residues. CDR1 LNHDA and CDR2 SQIVND come from the germline V gene (reference sequence). The CDR3 nucleotides read TGTGCCAGTAGTATAGAAACCTTCTCGGAAGCTTTCTTT. Amino acid sequence: CASSIETFSEAFF.

This clonotype was detected only a few times. The genes are TRBV7-9 and TRBJ2-1; TRBD1 agrees at 8 bases. Germline V gene data show CDR1 as SEHNR and CDR2 as FQNEAQ (reference sequence). Unmatched junction bases numbered 1, after V lost 1 base and J lost 5 bases. The CDR3 sequence is 14 residues long. CDR3: CASSLGTGNNEQFF. In DNA, the CDR3 is TGTGCCAGCAGCTTAGGGACAGGGAACAATGAGCAGTTCTTC.

This clonotype has a handful of counts. The rearrangement joins TRBV7-2 to TRBJ2-7; 11 bases are shared with TRBD2. This CDR3 spans 15 amino acids. The V and J ends lost 4 bases and 6 bases, in that order; junction bases with no gene match: 8. The germline gives CDR1 SGHTA, CDR2 FQGNSA. The CDR3 DNA sequence: TGTGCCAGCAGCTCAATAGCGGGAGGGGCCCGCGAGCAGTACTTC. It codes for CASSSIAGGAREQYF.

This clonotype occurred a few times. V is TRBV14 and J is TRBJ1-6; D not resolved. The V gene's germline CDR1 is SGHDN and CDR2 FVKESK. V dropped 3 bases and J dropped 0 bases, with 3 bases sitting between them. This CDR3 has 14 amino acids. The CDR3 nucleotides are TGTGCCAGCAGCCAGGGCTCCTATAATTCACCCCTCCACTTT. Protein sequence: CASSQGSYNSPLHF.

This clonotype was seen more than once but under ten times. The chain employs TRBV5-4 and TRBJ2-3, with a possible D match to TRBD2 (5 bases). Germline-derived CDR1 and CDR2 are SGHNT and YYREEE (reference sequence). This CDR3 has 15 amino acids. V was shortened by 2 bases and J by 1 base, with 11 bases between the two germline ends. The CDR3 DNA sequence: TGTGCCAGCAGCTTAAGGACTGCCCGCACAGATACGCAGTATTTT. It is translated as CASSLRTARTDTQYF.

This clonotype was counted only a few times. The rearrangement uses TRBV20-1 and TRBJ2-1; the match to TRBD1 covers 10 bases. Looked up from germline, CDR1 is DFQATT and CDR2 is SNEGSKA (reference sequence). The V segment lost 2 bases and the J segment 2 bases; nucleotides outside the gene matches: 6. CDR3 length: 16 residues. CDR3 residues: CSARISTGGAYNEQFF. CDR3 in DNA: TGCAGTGCTAGAATCTCGACAGGGGGCGCCTACAATGAGCAGTTCTTC.

This clonotype showed up many times. V gene TRBV24-1 combines with J gene TRBJ2-7, with D perhaps matching TRBD2 (6 bases). This CDR3 is built from 15 residues. Looked up from germline, CDR1 is KGHDR and CDR2 is SFDVKD. Trimming stripped 4 bases from V and 5 bases from J, with 17 bases between. For the CDR3, the DNA is TGTGCCACCAGTGACTACGGGAGTACTGTGGACGAGCAGTACTTC. Its translation: CATSDYGSTVDEQYF.

The genes are TRBV5-4 and TRBJ2-1; D may be TRBD2 (5 bases). Germline V gene lookup returns CDR1 SGHNT and CDR2 YYREEE (reference sequence). The CDR3 runs 15 residues. Deletions cut 2 bases from V and 2 bases from J, with 11 bases between. The CDR3 loop is CASSFVAGTYNEQFF. The CDR3 DNA follows: TGTGCCAGCAGCTTCGTCGCGGGCACCTACAATGAGCAGTTCTTC.

A few counts support this clonotype. V is TRBV27 and J is TRBJ2-7; 8 nucleotides agree with TRBD2. The CDR3 spans 15 residues. The V segment lost 2 bases and the J segment 2 bases; nucleotides outside the gene matches: 5. Germline loops: CDR1 MNHEY, CDR2 SMNVEV (reference sequence). CDR3 bases: TGTGCCAGCAGTTTACTAGCGGGTAGCCCCTACGAGCAGTACTTC. It translates to CASSLLAGSPYEQYF.

This rearrangement joins TRBV5-1 to TRBJ2-5; 10 bases agree with TRBD2. The junction had 5 bases not matched to a gene; V was cut back by 4 bases and J by 5 bases. Germline lookup yields CDR1 SGHRS and CDR2 YFSETQ. This CDR3 has 14 amino acids. As DNA, the CDR3 is TGCGCCAGCAGCGAAGCGGGGGGGCGGGAGACCCAGTACTTC. Its translation is CASSEAGGRETQYF.

In its sample, this clonotype was seen many times. V usage is TRBV12-3 or TRBV12-4 and J usage is TRBJ2-7; D is possibly TRBD1 (5 bases). V shed 3 bases and J shed 2 bases, with 8 bases lying between them. CDR3 size: 13 residues. The CDR3 DNA reads TGTGCCAGCAGTTTTGGCAGGGCCTACGAGCAGTACTTC. Residues: CASSFGRAYEQYF.

The gene calls are TRBV20-1 and TRBJ2-1, with TRBD1 matching 9 bases. Looked up from germline, CDR1 is DFQATT and CDR2 is SNEGSKA (reference sequence). The V gene end was trimmed by 3 bases and the J gene end by 5 bases; junction bases not matched to a gene: 2. The CDR3 has 13 residues. The DNA of the CDR3 is TGCAGTGCTAGCCGGGACAGGGACAATGAGCAGTTCTTC. Its protein product is CSASRDRDNEQFF.

The chain couples TRBV28 to TRBJ2-7, with D perhaps matching TRBD1 (6 bases). V lost 6 bases to trimming and J lost 5 bases, with 17 bases between them. CDR1 MDHEN and CDR2 SYDVKM come from the germline V gene. The CDR3 is 14 amino acids. Written as DNA, the CDR3 is TGTGCCAGCAGGGAATACGGGACAATCAACGAGCAGTACTTC. Encoded protein: CASREYGTINEQYF.

This chain uses TRBV4-2 with TRBJ1-6; a possible D gene is TRBD1 (5 bases). This CDR3 spans 18 amino acids. Trimming pared 4 bases from V and 0 bases from J, leaving 16 bases between. Germline values: CDR1 LGHNA, CDR2 YNFKEQ. CDR3 sequence (DNA): TGTGCCAGCAGCCTTTTCCTACAGGAGGGCTCCTATAATTCACCCCTCCACTTT. Its translation: CASSLFLQEGSYNSPLHF.